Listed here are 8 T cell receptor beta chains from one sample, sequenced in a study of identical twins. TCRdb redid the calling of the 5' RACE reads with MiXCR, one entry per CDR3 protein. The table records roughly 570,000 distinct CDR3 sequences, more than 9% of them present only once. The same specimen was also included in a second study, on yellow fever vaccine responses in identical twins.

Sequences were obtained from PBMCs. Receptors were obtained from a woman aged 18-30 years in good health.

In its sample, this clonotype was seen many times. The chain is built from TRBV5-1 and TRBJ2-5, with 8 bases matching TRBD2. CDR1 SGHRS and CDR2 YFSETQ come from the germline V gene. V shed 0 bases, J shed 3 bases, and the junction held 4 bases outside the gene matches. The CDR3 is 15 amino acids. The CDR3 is CASSLDGRAKETQYF. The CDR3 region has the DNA TGCGCCAGCAGCTTGGACGGGAGGGCCAAAGAGACCCAGTACTTC.

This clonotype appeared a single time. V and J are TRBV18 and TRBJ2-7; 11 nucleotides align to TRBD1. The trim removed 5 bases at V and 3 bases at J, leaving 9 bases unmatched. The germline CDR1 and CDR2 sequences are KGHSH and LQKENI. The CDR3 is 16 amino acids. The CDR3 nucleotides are TGTGCCAGCTCAAAAACGACCGGGACAGGGGGCTACGAGCAGTACTTC. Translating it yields CASSKTTGTGGYEQYF.

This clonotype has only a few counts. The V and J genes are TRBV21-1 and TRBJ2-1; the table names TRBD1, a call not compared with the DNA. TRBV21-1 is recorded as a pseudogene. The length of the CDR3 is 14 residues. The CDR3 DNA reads TGTGCCAGCAGCACCGGGACAGGGAAAAATGAGCAGTTCTTC. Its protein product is CASSTGTGKNEQFF.

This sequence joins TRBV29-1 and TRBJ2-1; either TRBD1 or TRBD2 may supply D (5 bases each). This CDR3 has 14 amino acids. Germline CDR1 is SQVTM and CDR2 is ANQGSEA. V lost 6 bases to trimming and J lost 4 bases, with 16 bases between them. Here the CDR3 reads CSVLRDGYYNEQFF. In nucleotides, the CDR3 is TGCAGCGTCCTCCGGGACGGATATTACAATGAGCAGTTCTTC.

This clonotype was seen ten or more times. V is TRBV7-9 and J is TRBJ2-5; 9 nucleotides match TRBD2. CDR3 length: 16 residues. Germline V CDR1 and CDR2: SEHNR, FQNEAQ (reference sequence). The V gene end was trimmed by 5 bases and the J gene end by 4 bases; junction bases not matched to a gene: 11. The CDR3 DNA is TGTGCCAGCAGCCTTCTTGTTAGCGGGAGAGGAGAGACCCAGTACTTC. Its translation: CASSLLVSGRGETQYF.

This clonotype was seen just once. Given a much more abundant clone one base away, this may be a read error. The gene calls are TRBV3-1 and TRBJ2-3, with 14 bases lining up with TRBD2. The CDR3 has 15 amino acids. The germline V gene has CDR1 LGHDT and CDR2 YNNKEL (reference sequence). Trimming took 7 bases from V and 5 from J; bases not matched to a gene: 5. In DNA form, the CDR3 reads TGTGCCAGCACCCCTGGACTAGCGGGGGGAGATACGCAGTATTTT. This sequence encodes CASTPGLAGGDTQYF.

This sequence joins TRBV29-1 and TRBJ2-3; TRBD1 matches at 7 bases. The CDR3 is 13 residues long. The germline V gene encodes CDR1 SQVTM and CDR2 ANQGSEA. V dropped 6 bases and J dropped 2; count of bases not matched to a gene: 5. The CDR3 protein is CSVTDRLTDTQYF. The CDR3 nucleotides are TGCAGCGTGACGGACAGGCTCACAGATACGCAGTATTTT.

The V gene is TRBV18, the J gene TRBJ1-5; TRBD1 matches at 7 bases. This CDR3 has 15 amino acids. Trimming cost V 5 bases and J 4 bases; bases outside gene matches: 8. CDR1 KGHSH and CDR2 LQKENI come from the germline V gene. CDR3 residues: CASSETGPGNQPQHF. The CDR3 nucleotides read TGTGCCAGCTCAGAGACAGGGCCGGGGAATCAGCCCCAGCATTTT.